This TCR beta chain derives from a study of blood T cell repertoires in COVID-19. Study-wide background: Acute-phase and convalescent COVID-19 samples originated in the United States, Italy and Spain. Sample material is recorded as cDNA or gDNA derived from T cells, B-cell-depleted T cells, or PBMCs.

Original processing methods: Reference gene primers were amplified, and this amplification served to estimate nucleated cell counts. Clones were read by immunoSEQ multiplex PCR, and TCRdb kept only the in-frame ones, dropping some. D and trimming come from the DNA, and the V and J calls and clone size come from that table. The sample gives roughly 71,000 clones, approximately 91% of which show up once; approximately 31% is in the top ten. V gave up 6 bases and J gave up 8 bases; unmatched junction bases: 9. CDR1 and CDR2 from the germline V gene are MNHEY and SVGEGT. The CDR3 is 13 residues long. The chain links TRBV6-2 or TRBV6-3 to TRBJ1-2, with 7 bases lining up with TRBD1. This TCR came from a man in his fifties or sixties with acute or convalescent COVID-19. Sequencing was performed on peripheral blood. CDR3 amino acids: CASSFDRVRGYTF. CDR3 bases: TGTGCCAGCAGCTTCGACAGGGTTCGGGGCTACACCTTC.